This is a list of T cell receptor beta chains from one sample in a study of blood T cells in healthy people across ages. TCRdb itself ran the 5' RACE reads through MiXCR, one entry per CDR3 protein. The sample lists over 750,000 distinct CDR3 sequences, approximately 25% occurring once. The same sample was also used in a study of T cells of mothers and their children.

Sequenced: blood. These receptors were collected from a boy aged 5 to 17 in good health. Each CDR3 is given with its conserved first and last residue. The order of the fields is V gene, clone size, D gene, J gene, CDR3 protein, CDR3 DNA. A D gene is named only where the DNA matches it firmly. Clone size appears in some rows only: once, few, many, or a class for an expanded clone.

TRBV28,few,-,TRBJ2-5,CASSLAETQETQYF,TGTGCCAGCAGTTTAGCGGAGACACAAGAGACCCAGTACTTC
TRBV29-1,-,-,TRBJ1-1,CSGRENTEAFF,TGCAGCGGGAGGGAGAACACTGAAGCTTTCTTT
TRBV4-1,-,-,TRBJ2-7,CASSQAPLAGGSYEQYF,TGCGCCAGCAGCCAAGCCCCCCTGGCCGGAGGAAGCTACGAGCAGTACTTC
TRBV4-1,-,-,TRBJ2-1,CASSVPYSYNEQFF,TGCGCCAGCAGCGTCCCATACTCCTACAATGAGCAGTTCTTC
TRBV4-3,-,-,TRBJ2-1,CASSQDTQEPPYNEQFF,TGCGCCAGCAGCCAAGATACACAGGAGCCTCCGTACAATGAGCAGTTCTTC
TRBV10-3,-,-,TRBJ2-5,CAISEGSETQYF,TGTGCCATCAGTGAAGGGTCGGAGACCCAGTACTTC
TRBV5-1,-,TRBD1,TRBJ2-1,CASARQGAYNEQFF,TGCGCCAGCGCCAGACAGGGGGCTTACAATGAGCAGTTCTTC
TRBV7-2,-,-,TRBJ1-2,CASSLRSDYLYTF,TGTGCCAGCAGCTTAAGGTCGGACTACCTTTACACCTTC
TRBV13,-,TRBD1,TRBJ2-7,CASSWGQNSYEQYF,TGTGCCAGCAGCTGGGGACAGAACTCCTACGAGCAGTACTTC
TRBV7-3,-,-,TRBJ2-3,CASSLGVHGGYTDTQYF,TGTGCCAGCAGCTTAGGTGTTCATGGCGGGTACACAGATACGCAGTATTTT